Listed here is a single T cell receptor (beta chain). Its target is unknown. Noted time point: blood 2 weeks post-SBRT. Treatment denoted: 15 Gy SBRT to primary tumor, nephrectomy 4 weeks later. Blood was sampled at baseline, 2 weeks and 4 weeks after SBRT. Libraries were prepared by immunoSEQ multiplex PCR; TCRdb keeps only in-frame clonotypes and omits some of them. This sample yields 60,000 to 80,000 clones, of which 82% are seen a single time; under 6.5% belongs to the top ten. The entry originates in a study of radiation and T cells in renal cell carcinoma. About the study: Nephrectomy followed 15 Gy stereotactic body radiation by 4 weeks.

The V and J ends lost 2 bases and 4 bases respectively, with 14 bases between them. CDR3 length equals 15 residues. CDR1 is MNHEY and CDR2 is SVGAGI in the germline V gene. Whole-study results and caveats: Top tumor clonotypes rose in blood 2 weeks post-radiation, then contracted. Without pretreatment biopsies, baseline tumor clonotype presence was undetermined.

The sample here was blood, taken from a patient whose treatment included radiotherapy and nephrectomy. The receptor was isolated from a man in his fifties or sixties with renal cell carcinoma. The chain couples TRBV6-5 to TRBJ2-5; the D gene is possibly TRBD1 (6 bases). CDR3 sequence reads: CASSYPQQGRETQYF. In DNA, the CDR3 is TGTGCCAGCAGTTACCCACAACAGGGCCGAGAGACCCAGTACTTC.